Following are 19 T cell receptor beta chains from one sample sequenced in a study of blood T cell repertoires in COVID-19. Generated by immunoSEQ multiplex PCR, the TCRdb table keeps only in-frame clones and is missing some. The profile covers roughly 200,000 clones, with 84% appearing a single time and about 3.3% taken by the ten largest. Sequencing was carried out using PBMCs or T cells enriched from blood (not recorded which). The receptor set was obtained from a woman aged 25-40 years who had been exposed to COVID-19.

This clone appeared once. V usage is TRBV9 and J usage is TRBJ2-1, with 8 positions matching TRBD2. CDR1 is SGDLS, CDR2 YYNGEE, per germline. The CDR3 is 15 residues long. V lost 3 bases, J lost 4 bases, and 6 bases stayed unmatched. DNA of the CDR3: TGTGCCAGCAGCGGAAGCGGGGGCACTTACAATGAGCAGTTCTTC. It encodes CASSGSGGTYNEQFF. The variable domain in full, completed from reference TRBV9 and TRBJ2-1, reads DSGVTQTPKHLITATGQRVTLRCSPRSGDLSVYWYQQSLDQGLQFLIQYYNGEERAKGNILERFSAQQFPDLHSELNLSSLELGDSALYFCASSGSGGTYNEQFFGPGTRLTVL.

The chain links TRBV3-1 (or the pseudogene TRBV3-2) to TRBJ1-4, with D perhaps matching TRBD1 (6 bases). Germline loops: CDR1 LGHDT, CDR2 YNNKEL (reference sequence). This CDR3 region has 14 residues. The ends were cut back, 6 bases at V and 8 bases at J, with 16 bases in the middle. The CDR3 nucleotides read TGTGCCAGCAGACCCCGACAGGCCGGGGAAAAACTGTTTTTT. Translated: CASRPRQAGEKLFF.

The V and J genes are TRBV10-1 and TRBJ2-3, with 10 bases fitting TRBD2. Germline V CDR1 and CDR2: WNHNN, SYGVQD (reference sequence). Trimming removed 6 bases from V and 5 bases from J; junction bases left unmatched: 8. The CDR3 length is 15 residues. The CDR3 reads CASSQRGGRLDTQYF. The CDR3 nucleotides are TGCGCCAGCAGCCAGCGGGGGGGCCGTTTAGATACGCAGTATTTT.

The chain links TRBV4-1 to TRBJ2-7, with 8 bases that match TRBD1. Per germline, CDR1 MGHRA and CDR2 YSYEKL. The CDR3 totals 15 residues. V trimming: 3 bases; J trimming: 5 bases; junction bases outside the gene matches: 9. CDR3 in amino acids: CASSHLTGAKDEQYF. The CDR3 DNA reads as TGCGCCAGCAGCCACTTGACAGGGGCTAAGGACGAGCAGTACTTC.

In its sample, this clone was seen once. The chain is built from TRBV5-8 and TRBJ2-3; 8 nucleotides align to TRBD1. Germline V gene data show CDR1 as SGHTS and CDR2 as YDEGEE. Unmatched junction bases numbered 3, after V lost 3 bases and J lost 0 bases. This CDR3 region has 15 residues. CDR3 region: CASSSTGGSTDTQYF. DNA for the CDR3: TGTGCCAGCAGCTCCACAGGGGGAAGCACAGATACGCAGTATTTT.

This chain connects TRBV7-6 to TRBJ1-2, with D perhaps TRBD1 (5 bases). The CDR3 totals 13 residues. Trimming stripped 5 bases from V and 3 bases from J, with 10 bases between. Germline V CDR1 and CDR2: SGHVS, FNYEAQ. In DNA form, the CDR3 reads TGTGCCAGCAGCCCCAGGGATCACTATGGCTACACCTTC. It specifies CASSPRDHYGYTF.

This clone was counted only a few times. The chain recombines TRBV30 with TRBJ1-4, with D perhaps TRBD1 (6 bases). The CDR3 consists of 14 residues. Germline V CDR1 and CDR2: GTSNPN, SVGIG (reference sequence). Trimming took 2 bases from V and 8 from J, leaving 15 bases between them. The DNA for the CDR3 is TGTGCCTGGAGTATAGGGGCAGGGGACGAAAAACTGTTTTTT. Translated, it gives CAWSIGAGDEKLFF. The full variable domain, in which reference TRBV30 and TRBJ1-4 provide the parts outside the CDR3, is SQTIHQWPATLVQPVGSPLSLECTVEGTSNPNLYWYRQAAGRGLQLLFYSVGIGQISSEVPQNLSASRPQDRQFILSSKKLLLSDSGFYLCAWSIGAGDEKLFFGSGTQLSVL.

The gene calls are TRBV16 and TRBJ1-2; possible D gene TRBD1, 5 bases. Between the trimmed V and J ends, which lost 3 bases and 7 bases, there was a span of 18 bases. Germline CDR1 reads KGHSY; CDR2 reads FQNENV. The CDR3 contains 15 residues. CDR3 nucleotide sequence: TGTGCCAGCAGCCAGGTGGAGGGGCGATCAAGTGGCTACACCTTC. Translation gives CASSQVEGRSSGYTF.

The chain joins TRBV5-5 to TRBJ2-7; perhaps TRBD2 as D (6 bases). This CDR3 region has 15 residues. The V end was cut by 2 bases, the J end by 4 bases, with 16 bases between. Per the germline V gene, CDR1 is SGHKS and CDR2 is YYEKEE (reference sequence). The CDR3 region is CASSFWGTAAYEQYF. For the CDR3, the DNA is TGTGCCAGCAGCTTTTGGGGGACTGCAGCGTACGAGCAGTACTTC.

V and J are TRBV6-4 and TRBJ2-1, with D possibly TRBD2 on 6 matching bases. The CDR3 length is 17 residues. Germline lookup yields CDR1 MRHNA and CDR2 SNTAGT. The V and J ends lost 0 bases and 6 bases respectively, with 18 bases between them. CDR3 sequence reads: CASSDSPAGTPRNEQFF. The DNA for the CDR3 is TGTGCCAGCAGTGACTCTCCGGCGGGGACCCCTCGCAATGAGCAGTTCTTC.

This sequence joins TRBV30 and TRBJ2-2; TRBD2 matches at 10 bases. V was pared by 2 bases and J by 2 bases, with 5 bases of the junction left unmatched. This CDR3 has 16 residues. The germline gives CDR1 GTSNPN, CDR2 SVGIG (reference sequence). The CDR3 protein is CAWSSERGGNTGELFF. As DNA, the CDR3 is TGTGCCTGGAGTAGCGAGCGGGGGGGCAACACCGGGGAGCTGTTTTTT.

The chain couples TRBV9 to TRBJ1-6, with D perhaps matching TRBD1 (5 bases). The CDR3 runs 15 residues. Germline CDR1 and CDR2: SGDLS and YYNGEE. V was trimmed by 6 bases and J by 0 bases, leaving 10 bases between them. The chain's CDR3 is CASNQGASYNSPLHF. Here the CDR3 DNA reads TGTGCCAGCAACCAAGGGGCCTCCTATAATTCACCCCTCCACTTT.

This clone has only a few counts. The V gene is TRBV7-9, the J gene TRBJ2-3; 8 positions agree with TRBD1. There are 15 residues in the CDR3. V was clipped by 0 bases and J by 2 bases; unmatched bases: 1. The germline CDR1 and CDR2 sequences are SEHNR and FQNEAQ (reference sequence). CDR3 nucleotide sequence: TGTGCCAGCAGCTTAGCCAGGGGGCACACAGATACGCAGTATTTT. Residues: CASSLARGHTDTQYF. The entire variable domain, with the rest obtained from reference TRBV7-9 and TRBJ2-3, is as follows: DTGVSQNPRHKITKRGQNVTFRCDPISEHNRLYWYRQTLGQGPEFLTYFQNEAQLEKSRLLSDRFSAERPKGSFSTLEIQRTEQGDSAMYLCASSLARGHTDTQYFGPGTRLTVL.

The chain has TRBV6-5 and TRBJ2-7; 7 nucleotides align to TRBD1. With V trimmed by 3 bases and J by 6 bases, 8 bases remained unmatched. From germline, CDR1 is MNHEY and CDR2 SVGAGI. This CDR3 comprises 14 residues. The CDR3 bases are TGTGCCAGCAGTTATGACAGGGCGTCCACCGAGCAGTACTTC. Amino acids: CASSYDRASTEQYF.

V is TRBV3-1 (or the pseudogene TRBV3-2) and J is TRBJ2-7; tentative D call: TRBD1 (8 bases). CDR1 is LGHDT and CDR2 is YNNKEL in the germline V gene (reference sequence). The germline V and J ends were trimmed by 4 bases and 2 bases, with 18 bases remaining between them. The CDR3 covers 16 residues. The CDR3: CASSPYGQGGAYEQYF. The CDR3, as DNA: TGTGCCAGCAGCCCCTACGGACAGGGAGGGGCCTACGAGCAGTACTTC.

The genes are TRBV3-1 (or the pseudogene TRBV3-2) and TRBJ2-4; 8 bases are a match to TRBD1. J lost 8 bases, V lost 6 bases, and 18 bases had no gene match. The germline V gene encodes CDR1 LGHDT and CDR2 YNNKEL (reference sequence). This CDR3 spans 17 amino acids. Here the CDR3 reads CASSPAGTGRFSDIQYF. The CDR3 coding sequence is TGTGCCAGCAGTCCCGCCGGGACAGGACGTTTTTCGGACATTCAGTACTTC.

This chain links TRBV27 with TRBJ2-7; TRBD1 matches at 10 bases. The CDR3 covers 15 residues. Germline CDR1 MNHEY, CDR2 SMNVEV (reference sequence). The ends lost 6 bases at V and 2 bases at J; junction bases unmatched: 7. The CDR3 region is CASRPAGTGAYEQYF. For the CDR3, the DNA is TGTGCCAGCAGACCAGCCGGGACAGGGGCCTACGAGCAGTACTTC.

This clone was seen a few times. Here the CDR3 DNA reads TGTGCCAGCAGCCAAGACCCGAACAGGCTCGGATATAATTCACCCCTCCACTTT. Amino acids: CASSQDPNRLGYNSPLHF. The V gene is TRBV3-1 (or the pseudogene TRBV3-2), the J gene TRBJ1-6; D is perhaps TRBD1 (5 bases). The CDR3 runs 18 residues. Trimming took 0 bases from V and 4 from J, leaving 16 bases between them. Germline CDR1 and CDR2: LGHDT and YNNKEL (reference sequence).

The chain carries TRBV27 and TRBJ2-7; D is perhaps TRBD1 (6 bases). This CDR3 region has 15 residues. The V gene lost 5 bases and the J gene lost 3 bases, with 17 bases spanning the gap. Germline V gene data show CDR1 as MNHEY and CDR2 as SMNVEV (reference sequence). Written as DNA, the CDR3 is TGTGCCAGCAGTCCAGCGACAGGTTGGAACTACGAGCAGTACTTC. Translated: CASSPATGWNYEQYF.